This paragraph covers one T cell receptor (beta chain) sequence. Its cognate antigen is unknown. Extracted RNA was reverse transcribed, and the resulting cDNA served as sequencing template. Profiling relied on immunoSEQ multiplex PCR, and the TCRdb table lists in-frame clones only, not all of them. This table holds 190,000 or so clones, roughly 62% found once. The data are from a study of CD8+ T cells in alopecia areata. Turning to the study itself: A 6-month off-drug phase came after tofacitinib, which had lasted 6 to 18 months.

The germline V and J ends were trimmed by 0 bases and 8 bases, with 30 bases remaining between them. CDR3 size: 20 residues. Germline V CDR1 and CDR2: SGHRS, YFSETQ. Treatment in this sample: oral pan-JAK inhibitor, 5-10 mg twice daily. Collected material from alopecia areata patients comprised lesional scalp punch biopsies and peripheral blood. Regarding the study as a whole: Whereas mice showed it more clearly, TCR sharing across patients was murkier, possibly because of HLA. Among the top 100, expanded CD8+ clones, as well as scalp clonality, were significantly decreased by tofacitinib.

The receptor's source is a human donor with alopecia areata. The sequences come from CD8+ T cells sorted from blood, collected at week 24, from a patient treated with tofacitinib. The V gene is TRBV5-1, the J gene TRBJ2-1, with D possibly TRBD2 on 7 matching bases. CDR3 in DNA: TGCGCCAGCAGCTTGGGGGCCAGGGGAGGGTTTTGGGCCCGTGGAGATGAGCAGTTCTTC. Amino acids: CASSLGARGGFWARGDEQFF.